This is a list of T cell receptor beta chains from one sample in a study of T cell responses to AZD1222 COVID-19 vaccine. The protocol was immunoSEQ multiplex PCR, while the TCRdb copy is restricted to in-frame clones and leaves out a portion. The table lists about 150,000 clones, 75% to 95% of them singletons. Sequencing was performed on peripheral blood, taken 28 days after the second AZD1222 dose. The receptors here all came from an adult who received the AZD1222 COVID-19 vaccine. Each CDR3 is given with its conserved first and last residue. A D gene is named only where the DNA matches it firmly. Size values are once, few and many counts, or a class for expanded clones, and some rows have none.

d_call j_call clone_size v_call cdr3_nt cdr3_aa
- TRBJ1-3 - TRBV7-6 TGTGCCAGCAGCTTAGGTCGGGACGTGTACTCTGGAAACACCATATATTTT CASSLGRDVYSGNTIYF
- TRBJ2-5 - TRBV21-1 TGTGCCAGCAGCGCGCTGAACAGGGGGCGTCTTCAAGAGACCCAGTACTTC CASSALNRGRLQETQYF
TRBD1 TRBJ1-1 - TRBV5-1 TGCGCCAGCAGCTGGGGGACAGGGGATGAAGCTTTCTTT CASSWGTGDEAFF
- TRBJ1-2 - TRBV19 TGTGCCAGTACGACGGATAACTATGGCTACACCTTC CASTTDNYGYTF
- TRBJ2-7 - TRBV27 TGTGCCAGCAGTTTATCCCTGGGCTCCTACGAGCAGTACTTC CASSLSLGSYEQYF
TRBD2 TRBJ2-5 - TRBV15 TGTGCCACCCGGGGGAGGCTAGCGGGAGTGGGGGAGACCCAGTACTTC CATRGRLAGVGETQYF
- TRBJ2-7 - TRBV27 TGTGCCAGCAGCAAAAGGGGGGGCCCAGACCCCTACGAGCAGTACTTC CASSKRGGPDPYEQYF
- TRBJ2-1 - TRBV20-1 TGCAGTGCTAGAGGTGGGAATGAGCAGTTCTTC CSARGGNEQFF
- TRBJ2-2 - TRBV10-1 TGCGCCAGCAGTGAGGACAGCAGCTCGAACACCGGGGAGCTGTTTTTT CASSEDSSSNTGELFF
- TRBJ2-3 - TRBV29-1 TGCAGCGTTGAGAAAGGGGCCAGCACAGATACGCAGTATTTT CSVEKGASTDTQYF
- TRBJ1-4 - TRBV14 TGTGCCAGCAGCCAAGATCGCGGCAGGGGAGGTGAAAAACTGTTTTTT CASSQDRGRGGEKLFF
- TRBJ2-5 - TRBV6-2/TRBV6-3 TGTGCCAGCAGTTACTCGGCAGGCCAAGAGACCCAGTACTTC CASSYSAGQETQYF
- TRBJ2-3 few TRBV19 TGTGCCAGTAGTATACTGGGGATGTCCACAGATACGCAGTATTTT CASSILGMSTDTQYF
- TRBJ2-7 few TRBV5-4 TGTGCCAGCAGCACTACTACCCCAGGGGACGAGCAGTACTTC CASSTTTPGDEQYF
TRBD1 TRBJ1-3 - TRBV30 TGTGCCTGGAGTAAGGTCGGGGACAGGCCCGGAAACACCATATATTTT CAWSKVGDRPGNTIYF
- TRBJ1-1 - TRBV6-5 TGTGCCAGCAGTCCCGGCGACACTGAAGCTTTCTTT CASSPGDTEAFF
- TRBJ1-3 - TRBV5-1 TGCGCCAGCAGCTTGGGACAGGACTATTCTGGAAACACCATATATTTT CASSLGQDYSGNTIYF
TRBD2 TRBJ2-1 - TRBV11-2 TGTGCCAGCAGCATTACTAGCGGGACCTACAATGAGCAGTTCTTC CASSITSGTYNEQFF
- TRBJ1-1 - TRBV3-1/TRBV3-2 TGTGCCAGCAGCCAAGAGGGGGGGGCGCAGGGTAACACTGAAGCTTTCTTT CASSQEGGAQGNTEAFF
- TRBJ2-5 - TRBV18 TGTGCCAGCTCACCCCTCCAAGAGACCCAGTACTTC CASSPLQETQYF
- TRBJ1-1 - TRBV6-5 TGTGCCAGCAGTTACTCGACATCGAACACTGAAGCTTTCTTT CASSYSTSNTEAFF
TRBD2 TRBJ2-1 - TRBV5-8 TGTGCCAGCAGCCCGGGACTAGCGGGCTCCTACAATGAGCAGTTCTTC CASSPGLAGSYNEQFF
TRBD2 TRBJ2-5 - TRBV13 TGTGCCAGCAGCTTACGGCTAGCGGGAGAGACCCAGTACTTC CASSLRLAGETQYF
- TRBJ1-5 once TRBV5-1 TGCGCCAGCAGCTTGGATGGGGGCAGCAATCAGCCCCAGCATTTT CASSLDGGSNQPQHF
- TRBJ1-1 - TRBV27 TGTGCCAGCAGTTTATTGGGGGCGGCTGAAGCTTTCTTT CASSLLGAAEAFF
TRBD1 TRBJ1-2 - TRBV19 TGTGCCAGTAGACCCCCCGGACAGGCACCTAACTATGGCTACACCTTC CASRPPGQAPNYGYTF
TRBD1 TRBJ1-2 - TRBV11-1 TGTGCCAGCAGCGTAACAGGGGGCGCAGGTCTTGGCTACACCTTC CASSVTGGAGLGYTF
- TRBJ1-1 - TRBV9 TGTGCCAGCAGCTCGACGGTGAACACTGAAGCTTTCTTT CASSSTVNTEAFF
- TRBJ2-2 - TRBV6-5 TGTGCCAGCACCAACGATCGGGTTGCCGGGGAGCTGTTTTTT CASTNDRVAGELFF
TRBD2 TRBJ2-7 - TRBV4-2 TGTGCCAGCAGCCAAGCATCCGGGACTAGATCCTACGAGCAGTACTTC CASSQASGTRSYEQYF
- TRBJ2-5 - TRBV28 TGTGCCAGCAGTTTGGCCCGCGAAGAGACCCAGTACTTC CASSLAREETQYF
TRBD2 TRBJ2-3 - TRBV5-1 TGCGCCAGCACCCGGGGTGGGACTAGCGGGAGTAGAGATACGCAGTATTTT CASTRGGTSGSRDTQYF
- TRBJ1-1 - TRBV29-1 TGCAGCGTTGTAACGCTGAACACTGAAGCTTTCTTT CSVVTLNTEAFF
TRBD1 TRBJ1-2 - TRBV18 TGTGCCAGCTCATCGACAGGGCAAGCTAACTATGGCTACACCTTC CASSSTGQANYGYTF
TRBD2 TRBJ2-5 - TRBV12-3/TRBV12-4 TGTGCCAGCCGGCTAGCGGGCGGAGAGACCCAGTACTTC CASRLAGGETQYF
TRBD2 TRBJ2-1 - TRBV5-1 TGCGCCAGCAGCTTGGTTAGCGGGGTCTACAATGAGCAGTTCTTC CASSLVSGVYNEQFF